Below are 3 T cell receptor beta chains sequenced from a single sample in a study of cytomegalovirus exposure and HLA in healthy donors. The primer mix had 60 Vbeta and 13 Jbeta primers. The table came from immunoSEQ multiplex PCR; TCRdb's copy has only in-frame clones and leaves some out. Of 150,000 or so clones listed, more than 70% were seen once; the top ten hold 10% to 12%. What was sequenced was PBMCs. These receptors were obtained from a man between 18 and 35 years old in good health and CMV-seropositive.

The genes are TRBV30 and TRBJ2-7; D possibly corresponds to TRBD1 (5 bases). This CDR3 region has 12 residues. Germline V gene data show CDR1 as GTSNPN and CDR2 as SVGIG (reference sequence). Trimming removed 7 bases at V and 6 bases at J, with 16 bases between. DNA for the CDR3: TGTGCCTCTTTGGGGCCTAGGGTCGAGCAGTACTTC. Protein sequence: CASLGPRVEQYF.

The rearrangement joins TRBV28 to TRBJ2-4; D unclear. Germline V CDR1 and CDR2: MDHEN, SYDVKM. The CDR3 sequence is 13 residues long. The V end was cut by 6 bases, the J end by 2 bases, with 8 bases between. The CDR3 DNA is TGTGCCAGCAGCGATGAGTCCAAAAACATTCAGTACTTC. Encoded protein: CASSDESKNIQYF.

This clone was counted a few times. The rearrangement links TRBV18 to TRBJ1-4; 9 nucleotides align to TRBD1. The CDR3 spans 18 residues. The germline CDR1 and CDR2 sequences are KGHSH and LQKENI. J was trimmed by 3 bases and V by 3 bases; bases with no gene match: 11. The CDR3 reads CASSPSVTGGKSNEKLFF. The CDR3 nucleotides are TGTGCCAGCTCACCTTCTGTCACAGGGGGCAAGTCTAATGAAAAACTGTTTTTT.